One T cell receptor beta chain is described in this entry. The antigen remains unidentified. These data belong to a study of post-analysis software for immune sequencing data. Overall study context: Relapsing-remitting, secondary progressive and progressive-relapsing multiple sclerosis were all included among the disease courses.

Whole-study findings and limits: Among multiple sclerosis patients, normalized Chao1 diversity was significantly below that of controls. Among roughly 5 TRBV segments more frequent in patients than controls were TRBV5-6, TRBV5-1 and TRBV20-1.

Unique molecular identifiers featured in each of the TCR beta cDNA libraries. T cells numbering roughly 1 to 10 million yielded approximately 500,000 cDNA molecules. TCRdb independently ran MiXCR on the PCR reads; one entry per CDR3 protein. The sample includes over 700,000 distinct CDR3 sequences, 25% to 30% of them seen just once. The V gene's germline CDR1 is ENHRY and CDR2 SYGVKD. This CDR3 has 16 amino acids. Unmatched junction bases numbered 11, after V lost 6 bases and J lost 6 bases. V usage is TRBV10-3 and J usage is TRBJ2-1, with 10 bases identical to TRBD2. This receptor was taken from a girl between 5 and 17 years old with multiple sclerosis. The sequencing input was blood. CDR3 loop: CAISPSVAGGLNEQFF. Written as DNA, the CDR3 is TGTGCCATCAGCCCCTCGGTAGCGGGAGGTCTCAATGAGCAGTTCTTC.